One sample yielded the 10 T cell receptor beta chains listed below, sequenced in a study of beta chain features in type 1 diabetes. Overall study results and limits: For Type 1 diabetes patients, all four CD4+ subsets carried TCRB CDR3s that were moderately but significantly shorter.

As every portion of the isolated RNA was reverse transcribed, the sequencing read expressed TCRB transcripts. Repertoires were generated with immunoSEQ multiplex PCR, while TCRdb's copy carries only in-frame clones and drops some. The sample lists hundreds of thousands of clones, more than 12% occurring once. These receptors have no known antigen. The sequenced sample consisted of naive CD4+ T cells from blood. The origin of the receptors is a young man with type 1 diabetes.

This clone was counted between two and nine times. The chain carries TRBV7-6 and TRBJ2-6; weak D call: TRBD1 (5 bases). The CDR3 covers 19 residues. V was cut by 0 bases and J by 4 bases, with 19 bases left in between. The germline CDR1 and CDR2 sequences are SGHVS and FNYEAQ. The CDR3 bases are TGTGCCAGCAGCTTAGCGAACCCAGGGCCGATTACCGGGGCCAACGTCCTGACTTTC. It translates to CASSLANPGPITGANVLTF.

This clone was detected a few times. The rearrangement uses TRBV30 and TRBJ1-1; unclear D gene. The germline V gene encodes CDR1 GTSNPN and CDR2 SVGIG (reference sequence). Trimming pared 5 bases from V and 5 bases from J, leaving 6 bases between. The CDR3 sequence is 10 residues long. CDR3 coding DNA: TGTGCCTGGGGGTCAACTGAAGCTTTCTTT. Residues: CAWGSTEAFF.

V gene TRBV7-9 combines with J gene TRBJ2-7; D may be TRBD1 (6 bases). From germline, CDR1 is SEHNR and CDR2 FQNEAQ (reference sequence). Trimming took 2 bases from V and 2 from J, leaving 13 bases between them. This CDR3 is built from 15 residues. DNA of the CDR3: TGTGCCAGCAGCTTATACAGGGAGAAGGCCTACGAGCAGTACTTC. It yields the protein CASSLYREKAYEQYF.

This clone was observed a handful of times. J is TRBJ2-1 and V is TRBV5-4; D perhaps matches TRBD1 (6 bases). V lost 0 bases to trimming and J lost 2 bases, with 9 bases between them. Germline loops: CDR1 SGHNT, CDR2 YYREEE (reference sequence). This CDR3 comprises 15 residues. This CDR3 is CASSLDRAPYNEQFF. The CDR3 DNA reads TGTGCCAGCAGCTTGGACAGGGCCCCCTACAATGAGCAGTTCTTC.

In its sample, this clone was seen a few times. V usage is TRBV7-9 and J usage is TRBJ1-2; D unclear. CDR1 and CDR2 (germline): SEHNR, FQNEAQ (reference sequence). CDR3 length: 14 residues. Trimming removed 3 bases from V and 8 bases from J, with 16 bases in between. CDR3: CASSFSWGSTGYTF. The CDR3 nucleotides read TGTGCCAGCAGCTTTTCTTGGGGAAGTACAGGCTACACCTTC.

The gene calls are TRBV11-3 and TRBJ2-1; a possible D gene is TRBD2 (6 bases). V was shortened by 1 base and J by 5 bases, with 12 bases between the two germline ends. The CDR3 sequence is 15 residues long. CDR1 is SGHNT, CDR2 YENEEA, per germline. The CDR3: CASSLGGRDDNEQFF. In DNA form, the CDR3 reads TGTGCCAGCAGCTTAGGTGGGCGGGACGACAATGAGCAGTTCTTC.

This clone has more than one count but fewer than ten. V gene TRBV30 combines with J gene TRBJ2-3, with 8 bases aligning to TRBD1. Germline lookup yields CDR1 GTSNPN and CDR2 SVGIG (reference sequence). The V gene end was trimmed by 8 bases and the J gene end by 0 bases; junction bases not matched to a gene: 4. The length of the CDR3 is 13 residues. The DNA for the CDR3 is TGTGCCCAGGGGGCCGCTAGCACAGATACGCAGTATTTT. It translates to CAQGAASTDTQYF.

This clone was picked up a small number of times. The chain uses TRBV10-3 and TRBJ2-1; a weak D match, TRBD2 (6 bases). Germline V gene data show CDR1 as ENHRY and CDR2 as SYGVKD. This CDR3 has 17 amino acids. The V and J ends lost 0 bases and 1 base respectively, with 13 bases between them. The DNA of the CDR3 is TGTGCCATCAGTGAGTCGCACGGGAGAGGATCCTACAATGAGCAGTTCTTC. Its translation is CAISESHGRGSYNEQFF.

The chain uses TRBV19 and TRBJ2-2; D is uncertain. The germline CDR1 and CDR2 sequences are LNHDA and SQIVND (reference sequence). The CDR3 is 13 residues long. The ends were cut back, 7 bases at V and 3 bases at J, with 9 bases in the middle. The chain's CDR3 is CASKGFDTGELFF. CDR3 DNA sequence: TGTGCCAGTAAAGGGTTTGACACCGGGGAGCTGTTTTTT.

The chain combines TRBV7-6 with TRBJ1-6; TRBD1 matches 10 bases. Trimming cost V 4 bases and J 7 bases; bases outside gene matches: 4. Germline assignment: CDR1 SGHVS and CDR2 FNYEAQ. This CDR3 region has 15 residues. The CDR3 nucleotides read TGTGCCAGCAGCTCCGGACAGGGGGGCAATTCACCCCTCCACTTT. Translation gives CASSSGQGGNSPLHF.